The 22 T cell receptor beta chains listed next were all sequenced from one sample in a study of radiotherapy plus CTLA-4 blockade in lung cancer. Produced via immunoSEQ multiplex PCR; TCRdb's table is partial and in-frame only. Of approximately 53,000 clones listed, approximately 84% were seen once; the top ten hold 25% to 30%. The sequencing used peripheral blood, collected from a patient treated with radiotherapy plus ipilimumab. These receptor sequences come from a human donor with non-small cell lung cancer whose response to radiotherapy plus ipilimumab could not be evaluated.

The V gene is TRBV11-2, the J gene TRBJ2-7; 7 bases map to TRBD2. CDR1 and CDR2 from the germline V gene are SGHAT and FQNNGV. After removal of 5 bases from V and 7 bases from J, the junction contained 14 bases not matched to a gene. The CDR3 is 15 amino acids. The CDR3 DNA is TGTGCCAGCAGCCAGCCTAGCGGTCTCAGAAGGGAGCAGTACTTC. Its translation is CASSQPSGLRREQYF. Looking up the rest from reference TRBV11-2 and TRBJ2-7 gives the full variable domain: EAGVAQSPRYKIIEKRQSVAFWCNPISGHATLYWYQQILGQGPKLLIQFQNNGVVDDSQLPKDRFSAERLKGVDSTLKIQPAKLEDSAVYLCASSQPSGLRREQYFGPGTRLTVT.

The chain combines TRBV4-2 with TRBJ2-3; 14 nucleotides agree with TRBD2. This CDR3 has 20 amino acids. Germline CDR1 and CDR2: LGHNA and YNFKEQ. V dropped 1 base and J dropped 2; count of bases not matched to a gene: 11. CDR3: CASSQAPGTSGRSSTDTQYF. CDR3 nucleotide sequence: TGTGCCAGCAGCCAAGCACCCGGGACTAGCGGGAGAAGTTCCACAGATACGCAGTATTTT.

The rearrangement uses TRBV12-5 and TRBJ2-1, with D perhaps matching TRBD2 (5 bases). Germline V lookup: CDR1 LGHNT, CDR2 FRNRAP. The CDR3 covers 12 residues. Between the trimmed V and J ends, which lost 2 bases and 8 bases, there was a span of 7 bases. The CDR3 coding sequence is TGTGCTAGTGGTTTGTACGGGGATGAGCAGTTCTTC. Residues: CASGLYGDEQFF.

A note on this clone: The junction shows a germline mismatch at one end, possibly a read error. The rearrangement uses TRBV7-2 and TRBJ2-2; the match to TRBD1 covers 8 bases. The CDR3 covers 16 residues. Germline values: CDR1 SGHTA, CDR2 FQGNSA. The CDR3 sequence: CASSLAGQGNTGELFF. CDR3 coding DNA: TGTGCCAGCAGCCTAGCCGGACAGGGAAACACCGGGGAGCTGTTTTTT.

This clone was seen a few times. CDR3 bases: TGCGCCAGCAGCCTTAACTACGAGCAGTACTTC. It specifies CASSLNYEQYF. The chain carries TRBV5-1 and TRBJ2-7, with D uncertain. Germline CDR1 SGHRS, CDR2 YFSETQ. CDR3 length: 11 residues. The V and J ends lost 4 bases and 3 bases respectively, with 5 bases between them.

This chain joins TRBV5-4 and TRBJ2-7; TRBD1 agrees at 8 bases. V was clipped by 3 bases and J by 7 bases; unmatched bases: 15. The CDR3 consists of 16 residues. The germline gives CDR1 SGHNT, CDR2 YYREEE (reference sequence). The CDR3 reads CASSSGQGFSFKEQYF. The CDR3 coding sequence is TGTGCCAGCAGCTCTGGACAGGGCTTCTCTTTTAAGGAGCAGTACTTC.

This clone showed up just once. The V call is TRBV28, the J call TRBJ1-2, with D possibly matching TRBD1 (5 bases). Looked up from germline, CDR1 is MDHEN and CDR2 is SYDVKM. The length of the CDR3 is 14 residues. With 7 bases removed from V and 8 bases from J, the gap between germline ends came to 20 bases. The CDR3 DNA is TGTGCCAGCACCAATGGGGGGTCGTGGAAAGGCTACACCTTC. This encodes CASTNGGSWKGYTF.

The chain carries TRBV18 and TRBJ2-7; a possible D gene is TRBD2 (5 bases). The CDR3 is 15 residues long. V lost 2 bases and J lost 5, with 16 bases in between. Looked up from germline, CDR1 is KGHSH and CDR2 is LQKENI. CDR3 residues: CASSPSQLDIHEQYF. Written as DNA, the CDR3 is TGTGCCAGCTCACCATCCCAACTAGATATCCACGAGCAGTACTTC.

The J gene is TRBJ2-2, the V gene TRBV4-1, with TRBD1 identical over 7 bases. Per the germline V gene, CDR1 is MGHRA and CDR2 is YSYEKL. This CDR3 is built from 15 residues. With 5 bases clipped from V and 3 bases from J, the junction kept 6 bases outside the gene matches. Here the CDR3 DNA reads TGCGCCAGCAGCGACCGGGACAGACACACCGGGGAGCTGTTTTTT. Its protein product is CASSDRDRHTGELFF.

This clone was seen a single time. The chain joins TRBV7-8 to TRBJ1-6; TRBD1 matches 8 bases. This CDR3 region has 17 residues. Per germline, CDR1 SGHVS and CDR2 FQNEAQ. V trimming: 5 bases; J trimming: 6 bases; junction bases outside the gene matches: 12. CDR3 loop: CASSDILGQGANSPLHF. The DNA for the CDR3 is TGTGCCAGCAGCGACATTCTTGGACAGGGCGCTAATTCACCCCTCCACTTT.

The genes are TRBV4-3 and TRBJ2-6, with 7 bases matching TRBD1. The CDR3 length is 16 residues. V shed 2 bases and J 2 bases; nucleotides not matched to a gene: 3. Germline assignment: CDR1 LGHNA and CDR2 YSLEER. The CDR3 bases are TGCGCCAGCAGCCAAAATGACAGGGCTGGGGCCAACGTCCTGACTTTC. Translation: CASSQNDRAGANVLTF.

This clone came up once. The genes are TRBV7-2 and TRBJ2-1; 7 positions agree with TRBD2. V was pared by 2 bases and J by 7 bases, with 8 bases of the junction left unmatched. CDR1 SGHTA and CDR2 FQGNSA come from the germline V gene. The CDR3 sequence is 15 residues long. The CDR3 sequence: CASSLLAGVNNEQFF. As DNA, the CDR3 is TGTGCCAGCAGCTTACTGGCGGGAGTAAATAATGAGCAGTTCTTC.

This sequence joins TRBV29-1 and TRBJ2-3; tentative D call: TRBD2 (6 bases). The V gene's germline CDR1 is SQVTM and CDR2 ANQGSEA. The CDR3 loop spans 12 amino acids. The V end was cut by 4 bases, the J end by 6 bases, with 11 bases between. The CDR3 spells CSVGDFGDTQYF. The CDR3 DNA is TGCAGCGTTGGGGACTTTGGGGATACGCAGTATTTT.

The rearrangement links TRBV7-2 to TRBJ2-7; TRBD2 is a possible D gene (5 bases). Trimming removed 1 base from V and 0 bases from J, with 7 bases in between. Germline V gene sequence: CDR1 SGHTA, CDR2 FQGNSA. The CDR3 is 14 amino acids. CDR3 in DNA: TGTGCCAGCAGCTTAGGAGGGTTCTCCTACGAGCAGTACTTC. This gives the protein CASSLGGFSYEQYF.

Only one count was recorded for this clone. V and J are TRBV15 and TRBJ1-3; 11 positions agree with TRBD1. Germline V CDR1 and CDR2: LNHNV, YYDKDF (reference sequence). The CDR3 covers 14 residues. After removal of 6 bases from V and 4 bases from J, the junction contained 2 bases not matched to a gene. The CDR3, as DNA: TGTGCCACCAGAGGACAGGGGGCCGGAAACACCATATATTTT. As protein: CATRGQGAGNTIYF.

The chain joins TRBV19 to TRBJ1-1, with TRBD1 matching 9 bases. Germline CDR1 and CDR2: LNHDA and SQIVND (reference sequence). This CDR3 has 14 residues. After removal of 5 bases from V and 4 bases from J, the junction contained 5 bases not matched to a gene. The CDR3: CASSSGQGITEAFF. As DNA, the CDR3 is TGTGCCAGTAGTTCTGGACAGGGGATCACTGAAGCTTTCTTT.

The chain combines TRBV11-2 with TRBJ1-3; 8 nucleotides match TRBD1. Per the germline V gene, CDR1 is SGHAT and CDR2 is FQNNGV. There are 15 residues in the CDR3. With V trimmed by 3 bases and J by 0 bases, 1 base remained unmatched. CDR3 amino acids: CASSLGQASGNTIYF. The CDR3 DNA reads TGTGCCAGCAGCTTGGGACAGGCCTCTGGAAACACCATATATTTT.

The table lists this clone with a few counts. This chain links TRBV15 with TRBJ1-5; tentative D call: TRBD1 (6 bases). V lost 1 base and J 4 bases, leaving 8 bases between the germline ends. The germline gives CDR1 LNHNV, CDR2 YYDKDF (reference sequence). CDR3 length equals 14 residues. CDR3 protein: CATSRGDRNQPQHF. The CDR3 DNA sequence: TGTGCCACCAGCAGAGGCGACAGGAATCAGCCCCAGCATTTT.

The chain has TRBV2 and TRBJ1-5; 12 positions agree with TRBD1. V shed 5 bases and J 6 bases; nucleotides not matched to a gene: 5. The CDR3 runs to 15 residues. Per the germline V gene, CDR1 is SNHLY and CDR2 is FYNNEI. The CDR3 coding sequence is TGTGCCAGCAGTTGGGACAGGGGGCGAAGTCAGCCCCAGCATTTT. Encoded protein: CASSWDRGRSQPQHF.

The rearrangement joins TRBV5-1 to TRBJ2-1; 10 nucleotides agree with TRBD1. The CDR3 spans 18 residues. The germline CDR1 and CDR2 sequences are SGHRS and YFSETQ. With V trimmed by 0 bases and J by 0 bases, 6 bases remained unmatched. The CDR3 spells CASSLAGTGDLSYNEQFF. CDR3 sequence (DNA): TGCGCCAGCAGCTTGGCCGGGACAGGGGACCTCTCCTACAATGAGCAGTTCTTC.

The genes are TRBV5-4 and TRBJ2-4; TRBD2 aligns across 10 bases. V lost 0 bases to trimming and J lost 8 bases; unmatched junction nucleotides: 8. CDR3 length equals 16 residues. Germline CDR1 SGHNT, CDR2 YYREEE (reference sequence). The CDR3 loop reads CASSLELTSGVDIQYF. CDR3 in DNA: TGTGCCAGCAGCTTGGAGTTAACTAGCGGGGTAGACATTCAGTACTTC.

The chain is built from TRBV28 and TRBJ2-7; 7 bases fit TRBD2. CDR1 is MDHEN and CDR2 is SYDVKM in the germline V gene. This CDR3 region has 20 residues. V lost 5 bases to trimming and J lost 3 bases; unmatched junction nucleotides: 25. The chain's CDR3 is CASSLTRLAITILVIYEQYF. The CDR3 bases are TGTGCCAGCAGTCTGACCCGACTAGCTATAACCATCCTCGTTATCTACGAGCAGTACTTC.